Listed below are T cell receptor beta chains from one sample, sequenced in a study of T-cell reconstitution after alpha-beta-depleted transplantation in children. TCRdb re-derived calls from the PCR reads in MiXCR, one entry per CDR3 protein. The sample carries about 980,000 distinct CDR3 sequences, about 31% recorded once. The sample was PBMCs, mostly from graft donor cells, taken 360 days after TCRalphabeta/CD19-depleted stem cell transplant. Receptor source: a boy less than two years old who had a stem cell transplant for SCID, so the T cells may come from the graft donor. Each CDR3 is given with its conserved first and last residue. Fields, in order: clone size, V gene, D gene, J gene, CDR3 DNA, CDR3 protein. The D gene is left open where the match is weak. For some rows the clone size is stated as once, few or many, or as a class when expanded; others skip it.

abundance: few
v_gene: TRBV20-1
d_gene: NA
j_gene: TRBJ1-4
CDR3nt: TGCAGTGCTAACCCTTATGGTGAAAAACTGTTTTTT
CDR3aa: CSANPYGEKLFF

abundance: NA
v_gene: TRBV6-5
d_gene: TRBD1
j_gene: TRBJ1-2
CDR3nt: TGTGCCAGCAGTTACTCGGGGACAGGAAAGCGGAATGGCTACACCTTC
CDR3aa: CASSYSGTGKRNGYTF

abundance: NA
v_gene: TRBV28
d_gene: NA
j_gene: TRBJ2-2
CDR3nt: TGTGCCAGCATAGGAGGGGCAGTAGCCGGGGAGCTGTTTTTT
CDR3aa: CASIGGAVAGELFF

abundance: NA
v_gene: TRBV4-1
d_gene: NA
j_gene: TRBJ2-1
CDR3nt: TGCGCCAGCAGCCAATCTCCGCAGGGGGAGGGTGAGCAGTTCTTC
CDR3aa: CASSQSPQGEGEQFF

abundance: NA
v_gene: TRBV20-1
d_gene: TRBD1
j_gene: TRBJ2-1
CDR3nt: TGCAGTGCTCCTCACAGGGGGCGGAATGAGCAGTTCTTC
CDR3aa: CSAPHRGRNEQFF

abundance: few
v_gene: TRBV6-2/TRBV6-3
d_gene: NA
j_gene: TRBJ1-1
CDR3nt: TGTGCCAGCGGCCGGGGGGGAGGCACTGAAGCTTTCTTT
CDR3aa: CASGRGGGTEAFF

abundance: NA
v_gene: TRBV20-1
d_gene: TRBD1
j_gene: TRBJ1-5
CDR3nt: TGCAGTGCCCCCCCAGGGGGACTTAATCAGCCCCAGCATTTT
CDR3aa: CSAPPGGLNQPQHF

abundance: few
v_gene: TRBV5-6
d_gene: NA
j_gene: TRBJ2-3
CDR3nt: TGTGCCAGCAGCTTCGCGACTAGCACAGATACGCAGTATTTT
CDR3aa: CASSFATSTDTQYF

abundance: many
v_gene: TRBV3-1
d_gene: NA
j_gene: TRBJ1-1
CDR3nt: TGTGCCAGCAGGACGGACACTGAAGCTTTCTTT
CDR3aa: CASRTDTEAFF

abundance: few
v_gene: TRBV27
d_gene: TRBD2
j_gene: TRBJ2-1
CDR3nt: TGTGCCAGCAGTTTTCGGCTTCTAGCGGGGTTCGAGCAGTTCTTC
CDR3aa: CASSFRLLAGFEQFF

abundance: NA
v_gene: TRBV28
d_gene: TRBD2
j_gene: TRBJ2-5
CDR3nt: TGTGCCAGCAGTTTCCTCGGGACTAGCGGGGAAGAGACCCAGTACTTC
CDR3aa: CASSFLGTSGEETQYF

abundance: few
v_gene: TRBV7-3
d_gene: NA
j_gene: TRBJ2-1
CDR3nt: TGTGCCAGCAGCTCAGAGGGTGGGGGCCTCTCCTACAATGAGCAGTTCTTC
CDR3aa: CASSSEGGGLSYNEQFF

abundance: few
v_gene: TRBV4-2
d_gene: TRBD2
j_gene: TRBJ2-5
CDR3nt: TGTGCCAGCAGCCAAGAGGCGGGACTAGGGGGGGAGACCCAGTACTTC
CDR3aa: CASSQEAGLGGETQYF

abundance: NA
v_gene: TRBV24-1
d_gene: NA
j_gene: TRBJ2-3
CDR3nt: TGTGCCACCAGTGCTTACCGGTCTAGCACAGATACGCAGTATTTT
CDR3aa: CATSAYRSSTDTQYF

abundance: NA
v_gene: TRBV12-3/TRBV12-4
d_gene: TRBD1
j_gene: TRBJ2-7
CDR3nt: TGTGCCAGCAGCCCTGACAGGGTAGAGTTCTACGAGCAGTACTTC
CDR3aa: CASSPDRVEFYEQYF

abundance: NA
v_gene: TRBV24-1
d_gene: TRBD1
j_gene: TRBJ1-2
CDR3nt: TGTGCCACCAGTGATCCCTCTCGGACAGGGCCAGATGGCTACACCTTC
CDR3aa: CATSDPSRTGPDGYTF

abundance: few
v_gene: TRBV28
d_gene: NA
j_gene: TRBJ2-3
CDR3nt: TGTGCCAGCAGTCCTCGGAGCCCTCGAGAAGATACGCAGTATTTT
CDR3aa: CASSPRSPREDTQYF

abundance: NA
v_gene: TRBV12-3/TRBV12-4
d_gene: NA
j_gene: TRBJ2-3
CDR3nt: TGTGCCAGCAGTATGACTAGTACAGATACGCAGTATTTT
CDR3aa: CASSMTSTDTQYF

abundance: few
v_gene: TRBV25-1
d_gene: TRBD1
j_gene: TRBJ2-1
CDR3nt: TGTGCCAGCAGTGGCGCCGGGACAGGGGAGTTCTTC
CDR3aa: CASSGAGTGEFF

abundance: few
v_gene: TRBV20-1
d_gene: NA
j_gene: TRBJ1-2
CDR3nt: TGCAGTGCTAGAGTTTGGGGTAAGGGCCTAGGAGGCTACACCTTC
CDR3aa: CSARVWGKGLGGYTF

abundance: few
v_gene: TRBV5-1
d_gene: NA
j_gene: TRBJ2-1
CDR3nt: TGCGCCAGCAGCTTGTCAGGGAGTGCCTACAATGAGCAGTTCTTC
CDR3aa: CASSLSGSAYNEQFF

abundance: NA
v_gene: TRBV7-6
d_gene: TRBD1
j_gene: TRBJ1-5
CDR3nt: TGTGCCAGCAGCTCCAAGTCAGGGGGCTATGTTCAGCCCCAGCATTTT
CDR3aa: CASSSKSGGYVQPQHF

abundance: NA
v_gene: TRBV7-8
d_gene: TRBD2
j_gene: TRBJ2-3
CDR3nt: TGTGCCAGCAGCTTAGCGAGAGCGAAGTTTGGGAGGGCTTCACAGGATACGCAGTATTTT
CDR3aa: CASSLARAKFGRASQDTQYF

abundance: NA
v_gene: TRBV3-1
d_gene: TRBD1
j_gene: TRBJ2-7
CDR3nt: TGTGCCAGCAGCCACGCCGGGACAGGTGGTAGATCCGAGCAGTACTTC
CDR3aa: CASSHAGTGGRSEQYF

abundance: NA
v_gene: TRBV10-3
d_gene: NA
j_gene: TRBJ2-2
CDR3nt: TGTGCCATCAGTGTCCACAGGGAGATGCCCGGGGAGCTGTTTTTT
CDR3aa: CAISVHREMPGELFF

abundance: NA
v_gene: TRBV12-3/TRBV12-4
d_gene: NA
j_gene: TRBJ2-1
CDR3nt: TGTGCCAGCAGTTTTGGCGGGGCTGAGCAGTTCTTC
CDR3aa: CASSFGGAEQFF

abundance: NA
v_gene: TRBV20-1
d_gene: TRBD1
j_gene: TRBJ1-5
CDR3nt: TGCAGTGCTACCATGACAGGGTGGGGGGATAGCAATCAGCCCCAGCATTTT
CDR3aa: CSATMTGWGDSNQPQHF

abundance: NA
v_gene: TRBV6-5
d_gene: NA
j_gene: TRBJ2-3
CDR3nt: TGTGCCAGCAGTTGGGGGGTCGACACAGATACGCAGTATTTT
CDR3aa: CASSWGVDTDTQYF

abundance: NA
v_gene: TRBV6-2/TRBV6-3
d_gene: TRBD2
j_gene: TRBJ2-7
CDR3nt: TGTGCCAGCAGTTATCCGGGGAGAACGACTAGCGGGGGCCAGAGGTACGAGCAGTACTTC
CDR3aa: CASSYPGRTTSGGQRYEQYF

abundance: few
v_gene: TRBV20-1
d_gene: NA
j_gene: TRBJ2-3
CDR3nt: TGCAGTGCTGCCGACCCGTTCGGGGGTACGCAGTATTTT
CDR3aa: CSAADPFGGTQYF

abundance: NA
v_gene: TRBV29-1
d_gene: NA
j_gene: TRBJ2-5
CDR3nt: TGCAGCGTTGACACAGGGGAGGGGGAGACCCAGTACTTC
CDR3aa: CSVDTGEGETQYF

abundance: NA
v_gene: TRBV6-5
d_gene: NA
j_gene: TRBJ1-1
CDR3nt: TGTGCCAGCAGTTACTTGGGTCGGGGCGCTGAAGCTTTCTTT
CDR3aa: CASSYLGRGAEAFF

abundance: few
v_gene: TRBV12-3/TRBV12-4
d_gene: TRBD1
j_gene: TRBJ2-1
CDR3nt: TGTGCCAGCAGGGCGCTGAGGGGGCTGGGAGACAATGAGCAGTTCTTC
CDR3aa: CASRALRGLGDNEQFF

abundance: few
v_gene: TRBV12-3/TRBV12-4
d_gene: NA
j_gene: TRBJ2-2
CDR3nt: TGTGCCAGCAGCAACTCAGGGGTCGGGGAGCTGTTTTTT
CDR3aa: CASSNSGVGELFF

abundance: few
v_gene: TRBV4-1
d_gene: NA
j_gene: TRBJ2-1
CDR3nt: TGCGCCAGCAGCCCCGTTGGAGGGGGTATCTACAATGAGCAGTTCTTC
CDR3aa: CASSPVGGGIYNEQFF

abundance: NA
v_gene: TRBV5-1
d_gene: NA
j_gene: TRBJ1-1
CDR3nt: TGCGCCAGCAGCGACACAGGGACTGAAGCTTTCTTT
CDR3aa: CASSDTGTEAFF

abundance: few
v_gene: TRBV20-1
d_gene: TRBD2
j_gene: TRBJ2-5
CDR3nt: TGCAGTGCTAGACCGGGGGGGCCAGAGACCCAGTACTTC
CDR3aa: CSARPGGPETQYF

abundance: few
v_gene: TRBV7-3
d_gene: NA
j_gene: TRBJ2-5
CDR3nt: TGTGCCAGCAGCTCACCGGGACACACGTACCAAGAGACCCAGTACTTC
CDR3aa: CASSSPGHTYQETQYF

abundance: few
v_gene: TRBV7-2
d_gene: TRBD2
j_gene: TRBJ2-1
CDR3nt: TGTGCCAGCAGCTTAGGGGCTAGCGGGGCCTACAATGAGCAGTTCTTC
CDR3aa: CASSLGASGAYNEQFF

abundance: few
v_gene: TRBV2
d_gene: TRBD2
j_gene: TRBJ2-3
CDR3nt: TGTGCCAGCTACGGGGGGTTGGGCACAGATACGCAGTATTTT
CDR3aa: CASYGGLGTDTQYF

abundance: few
v_gene: TRBV9
d_gene: TRBD2
j_gene: TRBJ2-3
CDR3nt: TGTGCCAGCAGCAGGACTAGCGGGGGGGCCAGAGATACGCAGTATTTT
CDR3aa: CASSRTSGGARDTQYF

abundance: NA
v_gene: TRBV12-3/TRBV12-4
d_gene: NA
j_gene: TRBJ2-3
CDR3nt: TGTGCCAGCAGTTTAGGGGGGGACTTCACAGATACGCAGTATTTT
CDR3aa: CASSLGGDFTDTQYF

abundance: few
v_gene: TRBV6-1
d_gene: TRBD1
j_gene: TRBJ2-6
CDR3nt: TGTGCCAGCAGGGATCGGACAGGGACTTTCTCTGGGGCCAACGTCCTGACTTTC
CDR3aa: CASRDRTGTFSGANVLTF

abundance: few
v_gene: TRBV2
d_gene: NA
j_gene: TRBJ1-2
CDR3nt: TGTGCCAGCACCCGGACTGCCTATGGCTACACCTTC
CDR3aa: CASTRTAYGYTF

abundance: NA
v_gene: TRBV12-3/TRBV12-4
d_gene: NA
j_gene: TRBJ2-2
CDR3nt: TGTGCCAGCAGTTTTTTTGGGAACACCGGGGAGCTGTTTTTT
CDR3aa: CASSFFGNTGELFF

abundance: NA
v_gene: TRBV2
d_gene: NA
j_gene: TRBJ2-3
CDR3nt: TGTGCCAGCGAGGTCGGACTCCTCACAGATACGCAGTATTTT
CDR3aa: CASEVGLLTDTQYF

abundance: NA
v_gene: TRBV7-9
d_gene: NA
j_gene: TRBJ2-5
CDR3nt: TGTGCCAGCAGCTTAGAAGTGGGGGCAGAGACCCAGTACTTC
CDR3aa: CASSLEVGAETQYF

abundance: NA
v_gene: TRBV5-1
d_gene: NA
j_gene: TRBJ2-7
CDR3nt: TGCGCCAGCAGCCCCGGACTGTACAACGAGCAGTACTTC
CDR3aa: CASSPGLYNEQYF

abundance: NA
v_gene: TRBV12-3/TRBV12-4
d_gene: NA
j_gene: TRBJ1-4
CDR3nt: TGTGCCAGCAGCCGGGGGACGGTTGATGAAAAACTGTTTTTT
CDR3aa: CASSRGTVDEKLFF

abundance: few
v_gene: TRBV5-1
d_gene: NA
j_gene: TRBJ2-5
CDR3nt: TGCGCCAGCAGCTTGGGGTGGGGGGCACCTCAAGAGACCCAGTACTTC
CDR3aa: CASSLGWGAPQETQYF

abundance: few
v_gene: TRBV4-1
d_gene: NA
j_gene: TRBJ2-1
CDR3nt: TGCGCCAGCAGCCAAGTTACTGGTAACTACAATGAGCAGTTCTTC
CDR3aa: CASSQVTGNYNEQFF

abundance: few
v_gene: TRBV5-6
d_gene: NA
j_gene: TRBJ1-6
CDR3nt: TGTGCCAGCAGCTCGGGACGGCTTAATTCACCCCTCCACTTT
CDR3aa: CASSSGRLNSPLHF